This T cell receptor (beta chain) was retrieved from a study of blood T cell repertoires in COVID-19. This clone was detected only once. Original methodology: Reference gene primer amplification in the assay estimated nucleated cell counts. Assay: immunoSEQ multiplex PCR; the TCRdb copy retains only in-frame clones and omits some. V and J calls and clone size come straight from that table; D and trimming were deduced from the DNA. This repertoire shows about 310,000 clones, around 90% found once; its top ten account for roughly 1%. Germline-derived CDR1 and CDR2 are SGHRS and YFSETQ. CDR3 length: 14 residues. V was pared by 5 bases and J by 2 bases, with 14 bases between.

Sequencing input: peripheral blood. V and J are TRBV5-1 and TRBJ2-7; D call uncertain. The receptor's source is a middle-aged woman with COVID-19, enrolled during active disease. CDR3 DNA sequence: TGCGCCAGCAGTCTAGACGGAGTCCCCTACGAGCAGTACTTC. Translated: CASSLDGVPYEQYF.